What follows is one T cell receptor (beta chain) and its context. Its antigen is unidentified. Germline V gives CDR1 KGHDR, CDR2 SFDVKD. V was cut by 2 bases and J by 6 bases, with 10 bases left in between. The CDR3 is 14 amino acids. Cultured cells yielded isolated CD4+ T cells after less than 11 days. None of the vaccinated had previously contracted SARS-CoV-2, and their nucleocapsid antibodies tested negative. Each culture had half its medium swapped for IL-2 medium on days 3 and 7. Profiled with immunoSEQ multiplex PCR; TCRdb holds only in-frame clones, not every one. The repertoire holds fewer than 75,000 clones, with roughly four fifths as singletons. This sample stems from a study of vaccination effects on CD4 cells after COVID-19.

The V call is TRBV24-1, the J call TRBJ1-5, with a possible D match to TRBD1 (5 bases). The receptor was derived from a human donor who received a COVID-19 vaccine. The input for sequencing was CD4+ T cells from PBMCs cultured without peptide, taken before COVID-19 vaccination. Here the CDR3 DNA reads TGTGCCACCAGTGATTCCCAGGGTATTCAGCCCCAGCATTTT. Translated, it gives CATSDSQGIQPQHF.